A single sample is the source of the 18 T cell receptor beta chains below, sequenced in a study of CD8 T cells in ankylosing spondylitis. TCRdb independently ran MiXCR on the 5' RACE reads; one entry per CDR3 protein. This table has some 150,000 distinct CDR3 sequences, 10% to 12% appearing once. Sequenced input: blood, either unsorted or a sorted T cell fraction (not recorded which). The source is a female donor with ankylosing spondylitis or in good health (not recorded which).

This clonotype was counted at least ten times. The rearrangement uses TRBV7-8 and TRBJ1-1; D is ambiguous. V dropped 0 bases and J dropped 1 base, with 6 bases sitting between them. Germline V gene lookup returns CDR1 SGHVS and CDR2 FQNEAQ. The CDR3 sequence is 14 residues long. CDR3 sequence reads: CASSLASGNTEAFF. Here the CDR3 DNA reads TGTGCCAGCAGCTTAGCGAGTGGGAACACTGAAGCTTTCTTT.

This clonotype was detected many times. The chain recombines TRBV7-2 with TRBJ1-6; a weak D match, TRBD1 (6 bases). The V gene lost 8 bases and the J gene lost 8 bases, with 16 bases spanning the gap. Per the germline V gene, CDR1 is SGHTA and CDR2 is FQGNSA. The CDR3 runs to 14 residues. In nucleotides, the CDR3 is TGTGCCAGCTGCCCGGGCTCAGGGGATTCACCCCTCCACTTT. Translating it yields CASCPGSGDSPLHF.

A word on this clonotype: At one boundary the junction diverges from the germline segment, which might be a read error. V and J are TRBV11-1 and TRBJ2-3, with 13 bases fitting TRBD2. Germline V gene sequence: CDR1 SGHAT, CDR2 FQDESV (reference sequence). This CDR3 spans 18 amino acids. CDR3 sequence (DNA): TGTGCAAGCAAAGGGACTAGCGGGAACAAGCTAGACACAGATACGCAGTATTTT. This codes for CASKGTSGNKLDTDTQYF.

Turning to this clonotype: The CDR3 end shows no conserved phenylalanine or tryptophan, and so a read error is likely. This chain connects TRBV29-1 to TRBJ2-1; 7 nucleotides align to TRBD2. CDR1 is SQVTM and CDR2 is ANQGSEA in the germline V gene. The CDR3 has 13 amino acids. In DNA, the CDR3 is TGCAGTTCGAGCGGGGACTCCTACAATGAGCAGTTCTAC. Amino acid sequence: CSSSGDSYNEQFY.

This clonotype was found many times. The CDR3 DNA is TGTGCCAGCAGCTTGGGCGGACAGGTTAATGAAAAACTGTTTTTT. Translating gives CASSLGGQVNEKLFF. J is TRBJ1-4 and V is TRBV7-8; 7 bases fit TRBD1. The germline V gene encodes CDR1 SGHVS and CDR2 FQNEAQ. This CDR3 region has 15 residues. V trimming: 3 bases; J trimming: 4 bases; junction bases outside the gene matches: 5.

This clonotype was detected ten times or more. The chain employs TRBV12-3 or TRBV12-4 and TRBJ2-5; a possible D gene is TRBD1 (5 bases). This CDR3 has 15 residues. With 5 bases removed from V and 2 bases from J, the gap between germline ends came to 15 bases. The CDR3 region is CASSTFSGRQETQYF. CDR3 sequence (DNA): TGTGCCAGCAGTACTTTCTCAGGGCGACAAGAGACCCAGTACTTC.

A few counts support this clonotype. The chain uses TRBV30 and TRBJ2-5; D is unresolved. This CDR3 comprises 13 residues. Germline lookup yields CDR1 GTSNPN and CDR2 SVGIG (reference sequence). Trimming cost V 2 bases and J 2 bases, with 9 bases left between them. This chain's CDR3 is CAWSRRQQETQYF. CDR3 DNA sequence: TGTGCCTGGAGTAGGCGTCAGCAAGAGACCCAGTACTTC.

This clonotype occurred many times. The chain couples TRBV20-1 to TRBJ2-2; 11 nucleotides align to TRBD2. The CDR3 runs to 16 residues. After removal of 3 bases from V and 7 bases from J, the junction contained 10 bases not matched to a gene. Looked up from germline, CDR1 is DFQATT and CDR2 is SNEGSKA (reference sequence). The CDR3 bases are TGCAGTGCTAGTTTGTTAGCGGGAGGGCAAATCGGGGAGCTGTTTTTT. As protein: CSASLLAGGQIGELFF.

The chain links TRBV5-1 to TRBJ2-3, with D tentatively TRBD1 or TRBD2 (5 bases each). The V and J ends lost 0 bases and 5 bases respectively, with 22 bases between them. In germline, CDR1 is SGHRS, CDR2 YFSETQ. The CDR3 loop spans 18 amino acids. Here the CDR3 reads CASSLAGTGFSWGDTQYF. DNA for the CDR3: TGCGCCAGCAGCTTGGCCGGGACGGGGTTTTCCTGGGGAGATACGCAGTATTTT.

The chain uses TRBV25-1 and TRBJ2-5; 7 nucleotides agree with TRBD2. Trimming cost V 1 base and J 3 bases; bases outside gene matches: 11. Per germline, CDR1 MGHDK and CDR2 SYGVNS. CDR3 length equals 17 residues. The CDR3 spells CASSEFIGRELKETQYF. DNA of the CDR3: TGTGCCAGCAGTGAATTCATCGGGCGGGAGCTTAAAGAGACCCAGTACTTC.

This clonotype occurred many times. The chain has TRBV20-1 and TRBJ2-3, with 9 bases identical to TRBD2. CDR1 and CDR2 (germline): DFQATT, SNEGSKA (reference sequence). This CDR3 is 15 amino acids long. V was clipped by 3 bases and J by 2 bases; unmatched bases: 6. CDR3 nucleotide sequence: TGCAGTGCTAGGGGGGGACTAGCTTCCACAGATACGCAGTATTTT. This sequence encodes CSARGGLASTDTQYF.

The V gene is TRBV18, the J gene TRBJ2-3; TRBD1 might be the D (6 bases). Germline lookup yields CDR1 KGHSH and CDR2 LQKENI. V dropped 3 bases and J dropped 3 bases, with 7 bases sitting between them. This CDR3 has 13 residues. CDR3 in DNA: TGTGCCAGCTCACCTGACAGGACAGATACGCAGTATTTT. Protein: CASSPDRTDTQYF.

This clonotype was observed at least ten times. This chain connects TRBV4-2 to TRBJ1-5; 7 bases fit TRBD1. Germline CDR1 LGHNA, CDR2 YNFKEQ. Trimming cost V 3 bases and J 1 base; bases outside gene matches: 6. The CDR3 extends over 16 amino acids. CDR3 bases: TGTGCCAGCAGCCAGACGACAGGGAAGAGCAATCAGCCCCAGCATTTT. Its translation is CASSQTTGKSNQPQHF.

Many counts were recorded for this clonotype. The V call is TRBV3-1, the J call TRBJ2-2, with D possibly called TRBD1 or TRBD2 (5 bases each). Deletions cut 3 bases from V and 3 bases from J, with 17 bases between. Germline loops: CDR1 LGHDT, CDR2 YNNKEL (reference sequence). CDR3 size: 17 residues. CDR3 loop: CASSHIGTQGHTGELFF. In DNA form, the CDR3 reads TGTGCCAGCAGCCATATCGGGACGCAGGGACACACCGGGGAGCTGTTTTTT.

This clonotype was seen at least ten times. The J gene is TRBJ2-7, the V gene TRBV20-1, with TRBD1 matching 7 bases. Germline CDR1 DFQATT, CDR2 SNEGSKA (reference sequence). V shed 3 bases and J 9 bases; nucleotides not matched to a gene: 14. CDR3 size: 14 residues. The CDR3 DNA is TGCAGTGCTAGCACAGGGGAAATACGAGCTTTGCAGTACTTC. Translating gives CSASTGEIRALQYF.

This chain joins TRBV5-1 and TRBJ2-5; 9 bases are shared with TRBD2. After removal of 0 bases from V and 1 base from J, the junction contained 4 bases not matched to a gene. The CDR3 length is 16 residues. Germline CDR1 SGHRS, CDR2 YFSETQ. The CDR3 loop reads CASSLVGTSPQETQYF. DNA of the CDR3: TGCGCCAGCAGCTTGGTGGGGACTAGCCCCCAAGAGACCCAGTACTTC.

This clonotype appeared many times. The chain joins TRBV28 to TRBJ1-4; 10 nucleotides align to TRBD1. The V gene end was trimmed by 6 bases and the J gene end by 5 bases; junction bases not matched to a gene: 9. Per germline, CDR1 MDHEN and CDR2 SYDVKM. The CDR3 sequence is 16 residues long. The CDR3 sequence: CASRVPGQGRNEKLFF. The CDR3 region has the DNA TGTGCCAGCAGAGTCCCGGGACAGGGGAGGAATGAAAAACTGTTTTTT.

This clonotype has more than one count but fewer than ten. This chain's CDR3 is CASSLSGQGYNEQFF. Here the CDR3 DNA reads TGCGCCAGCAGTCTCTCCGGACAGGGTTACAATGAGCAGTTCTTC. The V call is TRBV5-1, the J call TRBJ2-1; 8 bases are a match to TRBD1. V trimming: 5 bases; J trimming: 4 bases; junction bases outside the gene matches: 8. The CDR3 totals 15 residues. The V gene's germline CDR1 is SGHRS and CDR2 YFSETQ.